This TCR beta chain was retrieved from a study of OX40 agonist ivuxolimab in advanced cancers. The germline gives CDR1 LNHDA, CDR2 SQIVND (reference sequence). There are 16 residues in the CDR3. V was clipped by 4 bases and J by 0 bases; unmatched bases: 8. Data came from immunoSEQ multiplex PCR; TCRdb stores just in-frame clones and leaves some out. The data contain about 93,000 clones, around 92% of them singletons. The rearrangement joins TRBV19 to TRBJ1-2, with TRBD1 matching 7 bases. The origin of this receptor is an adult with an advanced solid tumor such as melanoma, head and neck, liver or kidney cancer. The material sequenced was CD4+ or CD8+ T cells sorted from blood, taken in a trial of the OX40 agonist ivuxolimab. The CDR3 DNA is TGTGCCAGTAGTACAACAGGGGTACAAGCTAACTATGGCTACACCTTC. Encoded protein: CASSTTGVQANYGYTF.